These T cell receptor beta chains were read from a single sample in a study of OX40 agonist ivuxolimab in advanced cancers. TCRdb's copy holds only in-frame clones and misses some; the assay was immunoSEQ multiplex PCR. The profile covers about 74,000 clones, with about four fifths appearing a single time and over 2% taken by the ten largest. The input for sequencing was CD4+ or CD8+ T cells sorted from blood, taken in a trial of the OX40 agonist ivuxolimab. All receptors derive from an adult with an advanced solid tumor such as melanoma, head and neck, liver or kidney cancer. The CDR3 runs from the conserved cysteine through the conserved F or W. The D gene is left open where the match is weak. Clone size is shown for a subset of rows, as once, few, many or a class of expanded clone.

>-|-|TRBJ2-7|TRBV5-6
CASSLNLYYEQYF
TGTGCCAGCAGCTTAAACCTATACTACGAGCAGTACTTC
>TRBD2|few|TRBJ2-7|TRBV10-2
CASSDDGRASYEQYF
TGCGCCAGCAGTGATGACGGGAGGGCCTCCTACGAGCAGTACTTC
>TRBD1|few|TRBJ2-2|TRBV5-1
CASSRGKGQPNTGELFF
TGCGCCAGCAGCAGGGGGAAGGGACAGCCGAACACCGGGGAGCTGTTTTTT
>-|-|TRBJ2-1|TRBV7-2
CASSLDLGEQFF
TGTGCCAGCAGCTTAGACCTGGGTGAGCAGTTCTTC
>-|-|TRBJ1-2|TRBV25-1
CASSDDSGGWGIF
TGTGCCAGCAGTGACGATAGTGGGGGCTGGGGAATCTTC
>TRBD2|once|TRBJ2-1|TRBV6-5
CASSSASGSNEQFF
TGTGCCAGCAGTTCGGCTAGCGGGAGTAATGAGCAGTTCTTC
>-|-|TRBJ1-3|TRBV6-5
CASSDISYSGNTIYF
TGTGCCAGCAGCGATATTTCCTACTCTGGAAACACCATATATTTT
>TRBD1|once|TRBJ1-6|TRBV27
CASTLGSGTGVTPLHF
TGTGCCAGCACCCTGGGGTCCGGGACAGGGGTTACACCCCTCCACTTT
>-|-|TRBJ1-4|TRBV11-2
CASSSNTIEKLFF
TGTGCCAGCAGCTCCAACACGATCGAAAAACTGTTTTTT
>-|-|TRBJ1-3|TRBV29-1
CSVGSVSGNTIYF
TGCAGCGTTGGCAGCGTCTCTGGAAACACCATATATTTT
>-|-|TRBJ2-7|TRBV29-1
CSVSYSYEQYF
TGCAGCGTTAGCTACTCCTACGAGCAGTACTTC
>-|-|TRBJ2-5|TRBV19
CASSIEDSAKTQYF
TGTGCCAGTAGTATAGAGGATAGCGCGAAGACCCAGTACTTC
>TRBD1|-|TRBJ1-2|TRBV7-8
CASSLAGTGEYGYTF
TGTGCCAGCAGCTTAGCGGGGACAGGGGAATATGGCTACACCTTC
>TRBD1|-|TRBJ1-4|TRBV5-1
CASSSTGAPNEKLFF
TGCGCCAGCAGCTCGACAGGGGCTCCCAATGAAAAACTGTTTTTT
>-|few|TRBJ1-6|TRBV7-8
CASSFTGAPVLHF
TGTGCCAGCAGCTTTACCGGGGCGCCAGTCCTCCACTTT
>-|-|TRBJ1-5|TRBV6-5
CASSPQGSRQPQHF
TGTGCCAGCAGTCCCCAGGGGTCGCGTCAGCCCCAGCATTTT
>-|-|TRBJ1-1|TRBV7-9
CASSLEGGENTEAFF
TGTGCCAGCAGCTTAGAAGGGGGGGAGAACACTGAAGCTTTCTTT
>TRBD2|-|TRBJ2-7|TRBV5-1
CASSLDWETSQYEQYF
TGCGCCAGCAGCTTGGATTGGGAGACTAGCCAGTACGAGCAGTACTTC
>-|-|TRBJ2-7|TRBV5-4
CASSFGTPSYEQYF
TGTGCCAGCAGCTTCGGGACACCCTCCTACGAGCAGTACTTC
>-|-|TRBJ1-1|TRBV7-2
CASSLFGGNTEAFF
TGTGCCAGCAGCCTATTTGGGGGTAACACTGAAGCTTTCTTT
>-|few|TRBJ1-1|TRBV28
CASSSNTRAFF
TGTGCCAGCAGCTCAAACACCAGGGCTTTCTTT
>-|-|TRBJ1-2|TRBV6-5
CASISPGRHGYTF
TGTGCCAGCATCTCCCCAGGGCGACACGGCTACACCTTC
>-|-|TRBJ1-4|TRBV7-2
CASSLDRGEKLFF
TGTGCCAGCAGCTTGGACAGAGGGGAAAAACTGTTTTTT
>-|-|TRBJ2-3|TRBV7-7
CASSLAPWRRITDTQYF
TGTGCCAGCAGCTTAGCGCCTTGGCGGAGGATCACAGATACGCAGTATTTT
>-|-|TRBJ2-7|TRBV29-1
CSVVAGIYEQYF
TGCAGCGTTGTGGCGGGCATCTACGAGCAGTACTTC
>-|-|TRBJ2-7|TRBV7-8
CASSPFDEQYF
TGTGCCAGCAGCCCCTTCGACGAGCAGTACTTC
>-|-|TRBJ2-7|TRBV2
CASSEPFDYEQYF
TGTGCCAGCAGTGAACCCTTTGATTACGAGCAGTACTTC
>-|-|TRBJ1-3|TRBV18
CASSPGLTSGNTIYF
TGTGCCAGCTCACCCGGATTAACTTCTGGAAACACCATATATTTT
>TRBD1|-|TRBJ2-7|TRBV5-1
CASSLVGQGAREQYF
TGCGCCAGCAGCTTGGTTGGACAGGGGGCAAGAGAGCAGTACTTC
>TRBD2|-|TRBJ2-5|TRBV29-1
CSVAASGKETQYF
TGCAGCGTTGCAGCTAGCGGTAAAGAGACCCAGTACTTC
>-|-|TRBJ1-2|TRBV4-3
CASSQDTTRGGYGYGYTF
TGCGCCAGCAGCCAAGATACCACTCGGGGTGGGTATGGCTATGGCTACACCTTC
>-|-|TRBJ1-6|TRBV9
CASSQGTGLVAPLHF
TGTGCCAGCTCCCAGGGGACGGGGTTGGTGGCACCCCTCCACTTT
>TRBD1|-|TRBJ2-7|TRBV7-2
CASSLQFGTGSYEQYF
TGTGCCAGCAGCTTACAGTTCGGGACAGGATCCTACGAGCAGTACTTC
>-|-|TRBJ1-2|TRBV5-6
CASSLGREGYTF
TGTGCCAGCAGCTTGGGCAGGGAAGGCTACACCTTC
>-|-|TRBJ2-4|TRBV29-1
CSGRDGKNIQYF
TGCAGCGGGCGGGACGGTAAAAACATTCAGTACTTC
>-|-|TRBJ1-2|TRBV29-1
CSVPLRSVPGGYGYTF
TGCAGCGTTCCCCTGAGGAGCGTTCCCGGGGGCTATGGCTACACCTTC
>-|-|TRBJ2-7|TRBV28
CASSPSSGPYEQYF
TGTGCCAGCAGTCCTTCTTCGGGACCCTACGAGCAGTACTTC
>-|once|TRBJ1-6|TRBV6-5
CASQGRNSPLHF
TGTGCCAGCCAGGGGAGAAATTCACCCCTCCACTTT
>-|-|TRBJ2-2|TRBV27
CASSLRLGRNTGELFF
TGTGCCAGCAGTTTACGTTTGGGCAGAAACACCGGGGAGCTGTTTTTT
>-|-|TRBJ1-5|TRBV7-9
CASSLGNPNQPQHF
TGTGCCAGCAGCTTAGGCAACCCCAATCAGCCCCAGCATTTT
>TRBD1|-|TRBJ2-4|TRBV5-1
CASSTDRVGIQYF
TGCGCCAGCAGCACCGACAGGGTGGGCATTCAGTACTTC
>-|-|TRBJ1-2|TRBV29-1
CSVSERGINYGYTF
TGCAGCGTTAGTGAGAGGGGAATTAACTATGGCTACACCTTC
>-|-|TRBJ1-6|TRBV6-1
CASSSGPYNSPLHF
TGTGCCAGCAGTAGCGGCCCCTATAATTCACCCCTCCACTTT
>-|-|TRBJ1-1|TRBV6-6
CASSNQPGSGTEAFF
TGTGCCAGCAGTAACCAACCCGGTTCGGGCACTGAAGCTTTCTTT
>TRBD1|-|TRBJ2-3|TRBV9
CASSVVGQGDVDTQYF
TGTGCCAGCAGCGTAGTGGGACAGGGGGATGTAGATACGCAGTATTTT
>-|once|TRBJ1-5|TRBV7-2
CASSFRALDQPQHF
TGTGCCAGCAGCTTCAGGGCTCTCGATCAGCCCCAGCATTTT
>-|-|TRBJ2-7|TRBV5-5
CASSFHHEQYF
TGTGCCAGCAGCTTCCATCACGAGCAGTACTTC
>TRBD1|once|TRBJ2-3|TRBV19
CASSSRDRGSTDTQYF
TGTGCCAGTAGTTCGCGGGACAGGGGCAGCACAGATACGCAGTATTTT
>TRBD1|-|TRBJ2-7|TRBV5-1
CASSHGTGSGHEQYF
TGCGCCAGCAGTCACGGGACAGGAAGCGGCCACGAGCAGTACTTC
>TRBD1|-|TRBJ1-6|TRBV2
CASTGQGNSPLHF
TGTGCCAGCACGGGACAGGGAAATTCACCCCTCCACTTT
>-|-|TRBJ2-1|TRBV11-2
CASSLDRGWGRNEQFF
TGTGCCAGCAGCTTAGATCGCGGGTGGGGTCGGAATGAGCAGTTCTTC
>-|-|TRBJ2-1|TRBV7-3
CASSTDKGNEQFF
TGTGCCAGCAGCACAGATAAGGGCAATGAGCAGTTCTTC
>-|-|TRBJ2-7|TRBV14
CASSQDLTAYEQYF
TGTGCCAGCAGCCAAGATTTAACGGCATACGAGCAGTACTTC
>-|-|TRBJ1-5|TRBV7-8
CASSFSVARGSNQPQHF
TGTGCCAGCAGCTTTTCAGTGGCCCGGGGGAGCAATCAGCCCCAGCATTTT